Shown below are 9 T cell receptor beta chains from a single sample sequenced in a study of blood T cell repertoires in COVID-19. Here immunoSEQ multiplex PCR was the method, and the copy in TCRdb shows in-frame clones only, minus some. The table records approximately 160,000 clones, around 81% of them present only once. Input material: peripheral blood. The receptors derive from a man between 60 and 70 years old with active or convalescent COVID-19.

CDR3 residues: CASSVHRDTGEQYF. DNA of the CDR3: TGTGCCAGCAGTGTCCACAGGGATACGGGCGAGCAGTACTTC. This rearrangement joins TRBV2 to TRBJ2-7; D might be TRBD1 (6 bases). Trimming took off 4 bases at V and 6 bases at J, with 16 bases between the two ends. The CDR3 has 14 amino acids. Germline V gene lookup returns CDR1 SNHLY and CDR2 FYNNEI.

This rearrangement joins TRBV5-8 to TRBJ1-1; D not certain. V gave up 1 base and J gave up 4 bases, with 8 bases separating them. The CDR3 is made up of 13 amino acids. Germline CDR1 reads SGHTS; CDR2 reads YDEGEE. CDR3 coding DNA: TGTGCCAGCAGCTTGCCTACAGTCACTGAAGCTTTCTTT. Amino acids: CASSLPTVTEAFF.

The chain links TRBV6-5 to TRBJ1-1, with D maybe TRBD1 (6 bases). The V and J ends lost 2 bases and 4 bases respectively, with 14 bases between them. CDR3 length equals 15 residues. Looked up from germline, CDR1 is MNHEY and CDR2 is SVGAGI. The CDR3 DNA reads as TGTGCCAGCAGTTACAAAAAGGGGGTTGTCACTGAAGCTTTCTTT. Translation: CASSYKKGVVTEAFF.

V is TRBV28 and J is TRBJ1-5, with TRBD1 matching 8 bases. From germline, CDR1 is MDHEN and CDR2 SYDVKM. V dropped 8 bases and J dropped 4; count of bases not matched to a gene: 10. The length of the CDR3 is 15 residues. The CDR3 here is CASFSGQGANQPQHF. The CDR3 DNA is TGTGCCAGCTTTTCCGGGCAGGGGGCAAATCAGCCCCAGCATTTT. The full variable domain, its missing parts supplied by reference TRBV28 and TRBJ1-5, is DVKVTQSSRYLVKRTGEKVFLECVQDMDHENMFWYRQDPGLGLRLIYFSYDVKMKEKGDIPEGYSVSREKKERFSLILESASTNQTSMYLCASFSGQGANQPQHFGDGTRLSIL.

The V gene is TRBV27, the J gene TRBJ1-2, with TRBD1 as a possible D gene (5 bases). CDR3 length equals 13 residues. Germline assignment: CDR1 MNHEY and CDR2 SMNVEV (reference sequence). V was trimmed by 8 bases and J by 4 bases, leaving 14 bases between them. CDR3 DNA: TGTGCCAGCGGGGGAGGGGTCAGCTATGGCTACACCTTC. Translation: CASGGGVSYGYTF.

The chain employs TRBV5-1 and TRBJ2-5, with 11 bases matching TRBD2. V shed 0 bases, J shed 2 bases, and the junction held 3 bases outside the gene matches. The germline CDR1 and CDR2 sequences are SGHRS and YFSETQ. This CDR3 is 16 amino acids long. The CDR3 nucleotides read TGCGCCAGCAGCTTGGCGGGACTAGCGGTACAAGAGACCCAGTACTTC. This encodes CASSLAGLAVQETQYF.

In its sample, this clone was seen once. The V gene is TRBV29-1, the J gene TRBJ1-1, with D unresolved. The CDR3 totals 14 residues. Germline V CDR1 and CDR2: SQVTM, ANQGSEA. Trimming left V 5 bases short and J 1 base short, with 14 bases between. The CDR3 sequence: CSVPPASRNTEAFF. The CDR3 DNA reads as TGCAGCGTTCCTCCAGCGAGTCGGAACACTGAAGCTTTCTTT.

The chain carries TRBV3-1 (or the pseudogene TRBV3-2) and TRBJ1-2; D not certain. Germline V lookup: CDR1 LGHDT, CDR2 YNNKEL (reference sequence). CDR3 length: 13 amino acids. The ends were cut back, 3 bases at V and 3 bases at J, with 8 bases in the middle. In DNA, the CDR3 is TGTGCCAGCAGCCAGAGCCGGGACTATGGCTACACCTTC. Amino acid sequence: CASSQSRDYGYTF.

This clone appeared once. The chain couples TRBV6-5 to TRBJ1-2; D call uncertain. CDR1 and CDR2 from the germline V gene are MNHEY and SVGAGI. The CDR3 has 12 residues. Trimming left V 8 bases short and J 0 bases short, with 7 bases between. The CDR3 DNA reads as TGTGCCAGCGCTCCAGCTAACTATGGCTACACCTTC. It encodes CASAPANYGYTF.